This entry describes one T cell receptor beta chain. Its antigen remains unidentified. Trimming removed 6 bases at V and 11 bases at J, with 22 bases between. The CDR3 loop spans 14 amino acids. Germline V gene data show CDR1 as MDHEN and CDR2 as SYDVKM. This entry comes from a study of cytomegalovirus exposure and HLA in healthy donors. The PCR ran on 60 Vbeta and 13 Jbeta primers. How the authors handled the data: In a later analysis, about 12 million of approximately 86 million unique beta chains occurred in at least two donors. The method was immunoSEQ multiplex PCR; TCRdb's version includes in-frame clones alone and lacks a portion of them. V and J calls and clone size are given by that table; D and trimming were obtained from the DNA. This sample has 75,000 to 90,000 clones, with 60% to 85% found just once. General study points: A likely sequencing artifact accounted for one observed cluster of highly shared sequence variants.

The sequencing input was PBMCs. The J gene is TRBJ1-1, the V gene TRBV28; no firm D call. This TCR was sampled from a middle-aged woman in good health and CMV-seropositive. The CDR3 DNA follows: TGTGCCAGCAGAATTAATACCCGCCCAGCCGGGGCTTTCTTT. This gives the protein CASRINTRPAGAFF. Supplemented by reference TRBV28 and TRBJ1-1, the full variable domain reads DVKVTQSSRYLVKRTGEKVFLECVQDMDHENMFWYRQDPGLGLRLIYFSYDVKMKEKGDIPEGYSVSREKKERFSLILESASTNQTSMYLCASRINTRPAGAFFGQGTRLTVV.